The clone carrying this TCR beta chain was counted a few times. This sample stems from a study of patients and donors after allogeneic stem cell transplantation. One entry per CDR3 protein results from TCRdb running MiXCR on the RT-PCR reads. The sample shows about 230,000 distinct CDR3 sequences, about 14% of them seen only once. The sequence was obtained from a human donor who was either an allogeneic HSCT recipient or a stem cell or donor lymphocyte infusion donor (not recorded which). It is not recorded whose cells these are; they may come from a transplant donor. The sequencing input was blood, either unsorted or a sorted T cell fraction (not recorded which).

CDR3: CASSADATNEKLFF. Here the CDR3 DNA reads TGTGCCAGCAGTGCAGATGCAACTAATGAAAAACTGTTTTTT. The chain recombines TRBV28 with TRBJ1-4; D unresolved. V lost 5 bases, J lost 0 bases, and 7 bases lay in between. From germline, CDR1 is MDHEN and CDR2 SYDVKM. CDR3 length: 14 amino acids.